The 12 T cell receptor beta chains given below trace back to one sample, sequenced in a study of tumor and adjacent non-tumor tissue in lung cancer. Three rounds of nested PCR, following a modified ARM-PCR protocol, produced the TCRbeta library. TCRdb reanalysed the multiplex PCR reads using MiXCR and keeps one entry per CDR3 protein. The top ten clones hold approximately 40% of a sample with roughly 74,000 distinct CDR3 sequences, around 76% of them seen once. The template was RNA from unsorted bulk tissue. Distant lung tissue was collected more than 3 cm away from the tumor edge. The sequenced sample consisted of distant non-tumor lung tissue. Receptor source: an older man with non-small cell lung cancer.

Concerning this clonotype: A much more abundant neighbour one base away suggests this may be a read error. The genes are TRBV6-1 and TRBJ2-5; 16 bases fit TRBD2. Germline-derived CDR1 and CDR2 are MNHNS and SASEGT. The CDR3 has 18 amino acids. This chain's CDR3 is CTSSEDGTSGGARETQYF. The CDR3 DNA is TGTACCAGCAGTGAAGACGGGACTAGCGGGGGGGCGAGGGAGACCCAGTACTTC.

As concerns this clonotype: This may be a read error: a much more frequent sequence differs by one nucleotide. The CDR3 loop is CASSLAGGRTFYEQYF. The CDR3 coding sequence is TGTGCCAGCAGCTTAGCAGGCGGGAGGACCTTCTACGAGCAGTACTTC. The rearrangement uses TRBV7-8 and TRBJ2-7; 8 positions agree with TRBD2. The junction had 7 bases not matched to a gene; V was cut back by 0 bases and J by 3 bases. In germline, CDR1 is SGHVS, CDR2 FQNEAQ. This CDR3 region has 16 residues.

V gene TRBV6-1 combines with J gene TRBJ1-2; tentative D call: TRBD1 (6 bases). CDR1 and CDR2 from the germline V gene are MNHNS and SASEGT. The CDR3 contains 14 residues. The ends were cut back, 11 bases at V and 5 bases at J, with 21 bases in the middle. Here the CDR3 reads CAGITSQGRYGYTF. The CDR3 nucleotides read TGTGCCGGCATCACATCCCAGGGGAGATATGGCTACACCTTC.

The chain employs TRBV6-2 or TRBV6-3 and TRBJ1-1, with TRBD1 as a possible D gene (5 bases). The CDR3 is made up of 15 amino acids. Germline V gene data show CDR1 as MNHEY and CDR2 as SVGEGT. CDR3 region: CASRPLVGQRREAFF. CDR3 nucleotides: TGTGCGAGCCGACCTTTAGTAGGACAAAGAAGAGAAGCTTTCTTT.

The chain recombines TRBV6-2 or TRBV6-3 with TRBJ1-5; D possibly corresponds to TRBD1 (6 bases). The V gene's germline CDR1 is MNHEY and CDR2 SVGEGT. The CDR3 runs to 15 residues. The ends were cut back, 9 bases at V and 4 bases at J, with 19 bases in the middle. The CDR3 spells CARTLAGGGNQPQHF. The CDR3, as DNA: TGTGCCAGGACTCTCGCGGGGGGCGGGAATCAGCCCCAGCATTTT.

This clonotype was detected once. A junction end diverges from the germline sequence, so it may reflect a read error. V and J are TRBV12-3 or TRBV12-4 and TRBJ2-7; D tentatively fits TRBD1 or TRBD2 (5 bases each). CDR3 length: 14 residues. The CDR3 DNA reads as TGTGTCAGCAGTTTAGAACGGGGCAGCTACGAGCAGTACTTC. Translating gives CVSSLERGSYEQYF.

Of note for this clonotype: The germline gene is not matched at one end of the junction; a read error may be the cause. The chain has TRBV28 and TRBJ2-3; D might be TRBD1 (5 bases). The CDR3 sequence is 17 residues long. Germline V lookup: CDR1 MDHEN, CDR2 SYDVKM. The CDR3 DNA reads as TGTGCCAGCACTTTCACGAACCAAGGCAGGGATACAGATACGCAATATTTT. Amino acid sequence: CASTFTNQGRDTDTQYF.

As for this clonotype: This may be a read error: a much more frequent sequence differs by one nucleotide. The CDR3, as DNA: TGTGCCAGGAGCTTCAATGCCGGGACTAGCGGGGCAGATACGCAGTATTTT. As protein: CARSFNAGTSGADTQYF. The rearrangement links TRBV5-4 to TRBJ2-3; 13 nucleotides agree with TRBD2. The germline V gene has CDR1 SGHNT and CDR2 YYREEE (reference sequence). The CDR3 sequence is 17 residues long.

Concerning this clonotype itself: One junction end does not reproduce the germline sequence, and a read error may be involved. The chain is built from TRBV11-2 and TRBJ2-3, with D perhaps TRBD1 (6 bases). The CDR3 contains 14 residues. Germline CDR1 SGHAT, CDR2 FQNNGV. CDR3 region: CASSSEGVSDTQYF. The CDR3 DNA sequence: TGTGCCAGCAGCTCAGAGGGGGTCTCAGATACACAGTATTTT.

To note about this clonotype: Compared with germline, one end of the junction differs, possibly owing to a read error. The CDR3 coding sequence is TGTACCAGCAGCGGAGGACAGTCCTACAATGAGCAGTTCTTC. Its protein is CTSSGGQSYNEQFF. The chain uses TRBV6-2 or TRBV6-3 and TRBJ2-1; D is perhaps TRBD1 (6 bases). The CDR3 is 14 residues long. CDR1 and CDR2 (germline): MNHEY, SVGEGT.

This chain joins TRBV10-3 and TRBJ1-1, with D unclear. Germline CDR1 ENHRY, CDR2 SYGVKD. Trimming took off 4 bases at V and 6 bases at J, with 18 bases between the two ends. The length of the CDR3 is 15 residues. In DNA, the CDR3 is TGTGCCATCAGTGGGCCTCAGGCGCAGGTCTCTGAAGCTTTCTTT. It is translated as CAISGPQAQVSEAFF.

Of note for this clonotype: This could be a read error, since a much larger clone is one nucleotide away. The V call is TRBV20-1, the J call TRBJ2-1; a weak D match, TRBD1 (7 bases). V was cut by 7 bases and J by 6 bases, with 25 bases left in between. The germline CDR1 and CDR2 sequences are DFQATT and SNEGSKA (reference sequence). This CDR3 is built from 16 residues. The CDR3 region has the DNA TGCAGTGGTAGCGGAAGGACAGGCCATCTCGTCAATGAGCAGTTCTTC. This encodes CSGSGRTGHLVNEQFF.